The T cell receptor beta chain under discussion was sequenced for a study of Ad26.COV2.S vaccination and SARS-CoV-2 variants. Treatment meaning: some 19 received Ad26.COV2.S at low or high dose, single or two shots; about 5 received placebo; per-sample allocation not given. The investigators took samples on day 63 after the first vaccine or placebo injection. The repertoire was sequenced with immunoSEQ multiplex PCR; TCRdb's copy has only in-frame clones and lacks some. The table shows about 280,000 clones, with around 87% occurring only once. Study-wide points: Measurements of TCR breadth and depth may have given underestimates of the total T cell responses. Non-spike TCR breadth did not differ much between vaccine and placebo recipients. Ad26.COV2.S recipients had broader spike-specific TCRs (P = 0.0014).

The germline V and J ends were trimmed by 0 bases and 9 bases, with 11 bases remaining between them. The length of the CDR3 is 12 residues. The germline V gene has CDR1 SQVTM and CDR2 ANQGSEA. Comment on this clone: The antigen is not known.

This TCR was recovered from a person between 18 and 65 years old who received the Ad26.COV2.S COVID-19 vaccine or a placebo. The rearrangement uses TRBV29-1 and TRBJ2-5; no definite D call. The source material was peripheral blood, sampled in a trial of Ad26.COV2.S vaccine versus placebo. The CDR3 reads CSVEDRGWAQYF. DNA of the CDR3: TGCAGCGTTGAAGATCGAGGCTGGGCCCAGTACTTC.